Listed here are 20 T cell receptor beta chains from one sample, sequenced in a study of CD8+CD57+ T cells in acquired aplastic anemia. CD8+CD57+ cell expansion, shown by flow cytometry, had occurred in the patients selected for sequencing. Genomic DNA was employed as the template in profiling TCR beta VDJ and CDR3. TCRdb re-derived calls from the reads in MiXCR, one entry per CDR3 protein. Among fewer than 250,000 distinct CDR3 sequences, approximately 45% were seen once, and the ten largest hold over 7.5%. The sample consisted of sorted CD4+, CD8+, or CD8+CD57+ T cells (not recorded which) from PBMCs. The receptors stem from a human donor with aplastic anemia.

The V gene is TRBV5-1, the J gene TRBJ2-3; a weak D match, TRBD1 (5 bases). Between the trimmed V and J ends, which lost 4 bases and 0 bases, there was a span of 12 bases. Germline V CDR1 and CDR2: SGHRS, YFSETQ. The CDR3 spans 15 residues. The DNA for the CDR3 is TGCGCCAGCAGCCAGGGCCTTATTAGCACAGATACGCAGTATTTT. Protein product: CASSQGLISTDTQYF.

This clonotype was counted ten times or more. V is TRBV20-1 and J is TRBJ2-2; 9 bases are shared with TRBD2. Germline CDR1 is DFQATT and CDR2 is SNEGSKA (reference sequence). CDR3 size: 16 residues. V was clipped by 2 bases and J by 4 bases; unmatched bases: 8. The CDR3 region has the DNA TGCAGTGCTAGAATGGGCGGGAGGGCCGGCACCGGGGAGCTGTTTTTT. Encoded protein: CSARMGGRAGTGELFF.

On this clonotype itself: The junction shows a germline mismatch at one end, possibly a read error. CDR3 sequence (DNA): TGTGCCTGGAGTGTACGGGACGAGCAGTACTTC. This sequence encodes CAWSVRDEQYF. The chain combines TRBV20-1 with TRBJ2-7; no clear D gene. The CDR3 has 11 amino acids. The germline CDR1 and CDR2 sequences are DFQATT and SNEGSKA (reference sequence).

This clonotype was seen more than once but under ten times. The chain joins TRBV27 to TRBJ2-5; 10 bases are a match to TRBD2. Germline V gene data show CDR1 as MNHEY and CDR2 as SMNVEV (reference sequence). This CDR3 spans 12 amino acids. The CDR3 loop reads CATSGGAMTQYF. CDR3 DNA sequence: TGTGCTACCAGCGGGGGGGCCATGACCCAGTACTTC.

This clonotype was seen many times. J is TRBJ2-5 and V is TRBV6-5; 7 nucleotides agree with TRBD2. The CDR3 totals 15 residues. Germline trimming cut 5 bases from V and 2 bases from J; bases unmatched to any gene: 8. Germline values: CDR1 MNHEY, CDR2 SVGAGI. CDR3 sequence (DNA): TGTGCCAGCAGTGCTAGCGGAGGAATACAAGAGACCCAGTACTTC. Residues: CASSASGGIQETQYF.

This chain links TRBV7-4 with TRBJ2-7, with D tentatively TRBD2 (6 bases). This CDR3 contains 12 residues. Germline lookup yields CDR1 SGHVT and CDR2 SQSDAQ. Trimming removed 6 bases from V and 7 bases from J, with 13 bases in between. CDR3 bases: TGTGCCAGCAGTTTTGGCGGACTAGAGCAGTACTTC. Protein sequence: CASSFGGLEQYF.

V and J are TRBV2 and TRBJ1-3, with D hard to call. V dropped 1 base and J dropped 0 bases, with 7 bases sitting between them. CDR1 is SNHLY and CDR2 is FYNNEI in the germline V gene. This CDR3 region has 15 residues. The CDR3 is CASSEGLCSGNTIYF. CDR3 DNA: TGTGCCAGCAGTGAAGGGCTGTGCTCTGGAAACACCATATATTTT. Full variable domain (remainder filled in from reference TRBV2 and TRBJ1-3): EPEVTQTPSHQVTQMGQEVILRCVPISNHLYFYWYRQILGQKVEFLVSFYNNEISEKSEIFDDQFSVERPDGSNFTLKIRSTKLEDSAMYFCASSEGLCSGNTIYFGEGSWLTVV.

This clonotype occurred many times. The chain carries TRBV20-1 and TRBJ2-7; 7 bases map to TRBD1. The germline gives CDR1 DFQATT, CDR2 SNEGSKA (reference sequence). J lost 2 bases, V lost 5 bases, and 6 bases had no gene match. The length of the CDR3 is 13 residues. The DNA of the CDR3 is TGCAGTGCTCTTTGGGACAGCGCCTACGAGCAGTACTTC. It yields the protein CSALWDSAYEQYF.

This sequence joins TRBV15 and TRBJ1-1, with D unresolved. Germline CDR1 reads LNHNV; CDR2 reads YYDKDF (reference sequence). This CDR3 spans 14 amino acids. Trimming removed 1 base at V and 0 bases at J, with 6 bases between. CDR3 loop: CATSRGTMNTEAFF. The CDR3 DNA follows: TGTGCCACCAGCAGAGGGACTATGAACACTGAAGCTTTCTTT.

This clonotype was seen a few times. The gene calls are TRBV30 and TRBJ1-1; 9 bases match TRBD1. The CDR3 has 14 amino acids. V gave up 0 bases and J gave up 6 bases; unmatched junction bases: 5. CDR1 GTSNPN and CDR2 SVGIG come from the germline V gene (reference sequence). This CDR3 reads CAWSVETGGPEAFF. The CDR3 bases are TGTGCCTGGAGTGTCGAGACAGGGGGACCTGAAGCTTTCTTT.

The rearrangement uses TRBV9 and TRBJ2-7; D is uncertain. This CDR3 is 10 amino acids long. V was shortened by 6 bases and J by 4 bases, with 5 bases between the two germline ends. Germline V gene sequence: CDR1 SGDLS, CDR2 YYNGEE. CDR3: CASTHYEQYF. The CDR3 nucleotides are TGTGCCAGCACTCATTACGAGCAGTACTTC. The entire variable domain, with the rest obtained from reference TRBV9 and TRBJ2-7, is as follows: DSGVTQTPKHLITATGQRVTLRCSPRSGDLSVYWYQQSLDQGLQFLIQYYNGEERAKGNILERFSAQQFPDLHSELNLSSLELGDSALYFCASTHYEQYFGPGTRLTVT.

The chain is built from TRBV10-3 and TRBJ1-2; possibly TRBD1 for D (5 bases). CDR3 length: 15 amino acids. Trimming removed 4 bases at V and 3 bases at J, with 15 bases between. Per the germline V gene, CDR1 is ENHRY and CDR2 is SYGVKD. This chain's CDR3 is CAISVRGGEDYGYTF. DNA for the CDR3: TGTGCCATCAGTGTCCGTGGGGGTGAAGACTATGGCTACACCTTC.

This clonotype is a singleton in its sample. The V gene is TRBV20-1, the J gene TRBJ2-7; possibly TRBD1 for D (5 bases). The length of the CDR3 is 13 residues. Germline values: CDR1 DFQATT, CDR2 SNEGSKA (reference sequence). V lost 3 bases, J lost 3 bases, and 12 bases lay in between. CDR3 region: CSARAGLSYEQYF. DNA for the CDR3: TGCAGTGCTAGGGCAGGGTTAAGCTACGAGCAGTACTTC.

This clonotype was observed at least ten times. V usage is TRBV4-3 and J usage is TRBJ2-7; 7 bases line up with TRBD2. The CDR3 is made up of 15 amino acids. Trimming took 1 base from V and 2 from J; bases not matched to a gene: 5. CDR1 LGHNA and CDR2 YSLEER come from the germline V gene. The CDR3 bases are TGCGCCAGCAGCCAAGTGCGTGGGGGGGCCTACGAGCAGTACTTC. It yields the protein CASSQVRGGAYEQYF.

This clonotype was detected many times. The chain couples TRBV5-1 to TRBJ2-3; TRBD2 agrees at 14 bases. This CDR3 comprises 19 residues. J lost 0 bases, V lost 6 bases, and 12 bases had no gene match. Germline assignment: CDR1 SGHRS and CDR2 YFSETQ. The CDR3 DNA is TGCGCCAGCAACGATATGGGACTAGCGGGGGAGACTAGCACAGATACGCAGTATTTT. Translation: CASNDMGLAGETSTDTQYF.

The CDR3 DNA reads as TGTGCCAGTAGAAAAGCGACAGACACCGGGGAGCTGTTTTTT. This translates into CASRKATDTGELFF. The rearrangement links TRBV19 to TRBJ2-2, with TRBD1 as a possible D gene (5 bases). Germline values: CDR1 LNHDA, CDR2 SQIVND (reference sequence). Trimming took 6 bases from V and 3 from J, leaving 11 bases between them. The CDR3 consists of 14 residues.

The chain uses TRBV7-6 and TRBJ2-1, with 7 bases that match TRBD2. The V gene's germline CDR1 is SGHVS and CDR2 FNYEAQ. CDR3 length equals 14 residues. J gave up 8 bases and V 3 bases, and 7 bases lay outside the gene matches. CDR3 nucleotide sequence: TGTGCCAGCAGCTTGGGGAGGACTAGGGATGAGCAGTTCTTC. Protein sequence: CASSLGRTRDEQFF.

A word on this clonotype: The junction differs from germline at one of its ends, possibly a read error. The chain is built from TRBV7-6 and TRBJ2-1; the match to TRBD2 covers 7 bases. Germline CDR1 is SGHVS and CDR2 is FNYEAQ. The CDR3 runs to 15 residues. CDR3 sequence (DNA): TGTGCCAGCAGCCCCGCCGGGGAGGGTGGCAATGAGCAGCTCTTC. Amino acids: CASSPAGEGGNEQLF. Full variable domain (rest looked up from reference TRBV7-6 and TRBJ2-1): GAGVSQSPRYKVTKRGQDVALRCDPISGHVSLYWYRQALGQGPEFLTYFNYEAQQDKSGLPNDRFSAERPEGSISTLTIQRTEQRDSAMYRCASSPAGEGGNEQLFGPGTRLTVL.

DNA of the CDR3: TGTGCCAGCAGCTTAGGTCAGTGGAGTTATAGCAATCAGCCCCAGCATTTT. Its protein product is CASSLGQWSYSNQPQHF. The chain is built from TRBV7-9 and TRBJ1-5, with unresolved D. The germline V gene has CDR1 SEHNR and CDR2 FQNEAQ (reference sequence). The V end was cut by 1 base, the J end by 0 bases, with 13 bases between. The CDR3 loop spans 17 amino acids.

In its sample, this clonotype was seen many times. The chain carries TRBV7-8 and TRBJ1-2; possible D gene TRBD1, 6 bases. Germline values: CDR1 SGHVS, CDR2 FQNEAQ. The length of the CDR3 is 14 residues. Trimming took off 5 bases at V and 4 bases at J, with 14 bases between the two ends. CDR3: CASSPSGAGYGYTF. DNA for the CDR3: TGTGCCAGCAGCCCGTCGGGGGCTGGCTATGGCTACACCTTC.